This entry is about one TCR beta chain. The entry originates in a study of control samples from healthy donors and cancer patients. The repertoire was sequenced with immunoSEQ multiplex PCR; TCRdb's copy has only in-frame clones and lacks some. The sample shows around 94,000 clones, roughly nine tenths of them seen only once. CDR3 length equals 14 residues. V shed 7 bases and J shed 5 bases, with 18 bases lying between them. Germline CDR1 and CDR2: LGHNT and FRNRAP. The chain joins TRBV12-5 to TRBJ2-7; the D gene is possibly TRBD2 (6 bases). The clonotype comes from a woman under 30 in good health. Sequencing used blood. CDR3 DNA sequence: TGTGCTAGTGCCCCGGGAGCTACTCCCGACGAGCAGTACTTC. It codes for CASAPGATPDEQYF.